The source of this T cell receptor beta chain is a study of vaccination effects on CD4 cells after COVID-19. Subsequent to about 10 days of culture, CD4+ T cells were isolated. Concerning this clone: What it binds is not known.

CDR3 size: 15 residues. Germline V gene sequence: CDR1 SGHRS, CDR2 YFSETQ. The V segment lost 3 bases and the J segment 0 bases; nucleotides outside the gene matches: 5. The data were produced by immunoSEQ multiplex PCR, yet TCRdb's version contains in-frame clones alone and is incomplete. The sample lists about 51,000 clones; about 74% were seen once. J is TRBJ2-7 and V is TRBV5-1; 8 nucleotides align to TRBD1. Sequencing used CD4+ T cells from PBMCs cultured without peptide, obtained before COVID-19 vaccination. The origin of this receptor is a human donor who had a prior SARS-CoV-2 infection. The CDR3, as DNA: TGCGCCAGCAGCTGGACAGGGCTAAGCTCCTACGAGCAGTACTTC. Translation: CASSWTGLSSYEQYF.